Listed here are 22 T cell receptor beta chains from one sample, sequenced in a study of human T cells and chemical hapten exposure. Time point indicated: patch test 1, 2 weeks after DPC sensitization. The treatment is: therapeutic diphenylcyclopropenone sensitization with weekly scalp DPC. Each CDR3 protein is one row after TCRdb ran MiXCR on the RACE reads. This table holds 340,000 or so distinct CDR3 sequences, approximately 6.3% found once. The material sequenced was whole blood, taken in connection with sensitization to the hapten diphenylcyclopropenone (DPC). These receptors all come from a woman under 30 with alopecia areata. Some clones in this sample may be carry-over from other donors' samples.

The chain has TRBV6-5 and TRBJ1-4; D gene ambiguous. Deletions cut 6 bases from V and 4 bases from J, with 15 bases between. The CDR3 extends over 15 amino acids. Germline V gene sequence: CDR1 MNHEY, CDR2 SVGAGI. Written as DNA, the CDR3 is TGTGCCAGCAGCGGTGGCTCTTCTGGTAATGAAAAACTGTTTTTT. This translates into CASSGGSSGNEKLFF.

The table lists this clonotype with a few counts. V usage is TRBV15 and J usage is TRBJ1-1; D uncertain. CDR1 and CDR2 (germline): LNHNV, YYDKDF (reference sequence). The ends were cut back, 4 bases at V and 10 bases at J, with 19 bases in the middle. The CDR3 totals 14 residues. The CDR3 region is CATSTRPENRGAFF. The CDR3 nucleotides read TGTGCCACCAGCACGAGACCAGAAAACCGGGGAGCTTTCTTT. The entire variable domain, with the rest obtained from reference TRBV15 and TRBJ1-1, is as follows: DAMVIQNPRYQVTQFGKPVTLSCSQTLNHNVMYWYQQKSSQAPKLLFHYYDKDFNNEADTPDNFQSRRPNTSFCFLDIRSPGLGDTAMYLCATSTRPENRGAFFGQGTRLTVV.

The CDR3, as DNA: TGCAGTGCTACGGGACAGTCCACAGATACGCAGTATTTT. Its translation: CSATGQSTDTQYF. V is TRBV20-1 and J is TRBJ2-3, with 7 bases identical to TRBD1. Germline V lookup: CDR1 DFQATT, CDR2 SNEGSKA (reference sequence). CDR3 length equals 13 residues. J was trimmed by 2 bases and V by 4 bases; bases with no gene match: 3.

The sample holds a few counts of this clonotype. The V gene is TRBV15, the J gene TRBJ1-1, with no clear D. V was cut by 1 base and J by 1 base, with 16 bases left in between. This CDR3 is 17 amino acids long. CDR1 is LNHNV, CDR2 YYDKDF, per germline (reference sequence). The CDR3 reads CATSRVEPRPRNTEAFF. The DNA of the CDR3 is TGTGCCACCAGCAGAGTTGAGCCCCGGCCGAGGAACACTGAAGCTTTCTTT.

This clonotype has ten or more counts. The chain recombines TRBV7-2 with TRBJ2-3, with TRBD2 matching 7 bases. CDR1 SGHTA and CDR2 FQGNSA come from the germline V gene. The CDR3 has 14 amino acids. With V trimmed by 5 bases and J by 2 bases, 4 bases remained unmatched. CDR3 nucleotides: TGTGCCAGCAGCCCAGGACTAGACACAGATACGCAGTATTTT. Translating it yields CASSPGLDTDTQYF. The entire variable domain, with the rest obtained from reference TRBV7-2 and TRBJ2-3, is as follows: GAGVSQSPSNKVTEKGKDVELRCDPISGHTALYWYRQSLGQGLEFLIYFQGNSAPDKSGLPSDRFSAERTGGSVSTLTIQRTQQEDSAVYLCASSPGLDTDTQYFGPGTRLTVL.

The genes are TRBV19 and TRBJ2-1, with D perhaps matching TRBD1 (6 bases). The CDR3 is 12 amino acids. The V gene's germline CDR1 is LNHDA and CDR2 SQIVND (reference sequence). Between the trimmed V and J ends, which lost 5 bases and 6 bases, there was a span of 8 bases. The CDR3 nucleotides read TGTGCCAGTAGTGAGACAGGCAATGAGCAGTTCTTC. Its translation is CASSETGNEQFF.

The rearrangement uses TRBV12-3 or TRBV12-4 and TRBJ1-6; D remains ambiguous. This CDR3 has 15 amino acids. V lost 4 bases and J lost 9, with 16 bases in between. CDR3 in DNA: TGTGCCAGCAGTTCCACGGTCGAGGGTACTTCACCCCTCCACTTT. Translation: CASSSTVEGTSPLHF.

The chain joins TRBV7-8 to TRBJ1-1; D gene ambiguous. The CDR3 is 14 residues long. Germline V CDR1 and CDR2: SGHVS, FQNEAQ. V was shortened by 1 base and J by 1 base, with 7 bases between the two germline ends. The CDR3 DNA sequence: TGTGCCAGCAGCTTAGTGAGAAGGAACACTGAAGCTTTCTTT. Translated: CASSLVRRNTEAFF.

This clonotype has at least ten counts. For the CDR3, the DNA is TGTGCCAGCCGCAGCGGACCCGCAGATACGCAGTATTTT. Translated, it gives CASRSGPADTQYF. The genes are TRBV7-2 and TRBJ2-3; a weak D match, TRBD2 (5 bases). The CDR3 is made up of 13 amino acids. V was cut by 8 bases and J by 4 bases, with 13 bases left in between. The germline V gene has CDR1 SGHTA and CDR2 FQGNSA.

This clonotype was counted a few times. The genes are TRBV20-1 and TRBJ1-5; 8 nucleotides align to TRBD1. The germline gives CDR1 DFQATT, CDR2 SNEGSKA (reference sequence). V was pared by 7 bases and J by 7 bases, with 9 bases of the junction left unmatched. This CDR3 is built from 13 residues. CDR3 sequence (DNA): TGCAGTGGAGGGCAGGGGGCGAGACAGCCCCAGCATTTT. Protein: CSGGQGARQPQHF.

In DNA form, the CDR3 reads TGTGCCAGCAGTTACAGGGCCACTGAAGCTTTCTTT. Translated, it gives CASSYRATEAFF. The V and J genes are TRBV12-3 or TRBV12-4 and TRBJ1-1; perhaps TRBD1 as D (6 bases). Trimming left V 4 bases short and J 4 bases short, with 7 bases between. The CDR3 spans 12 residues.

The V gene is TRBV5-1, the J gene TRBJ2-3; the match to TRBD2 covers 7 bases. The germline V gene has CDR1 SGHRS and CDR2 YFSETQ. The trim removed 4 bases at V and 1 base at J, leaving 3 bases unmatched. The CDR3 sequence is 14 residues long. CDR3 loop: CASSISGGTDTQYF. The CDR3 nucleotides are TGCGCCAGCAGCATAAGCGGGGGCACAGATACGCAGTATTTT.

This clonotype was seen more than once but under ten times. The chain recombines TRBV12-3 or TRBV12-4 with TRBJ1-1; D is possibly TRBD1 (5 bases). There are 13 residues in the CDR3. Trimming left V 3 bases short and J 6 bases short, with 11 bases between. Here the CDR3 reads CASSFRGEAEAFF. The DNA for the CDR3 is TGTGCCAGCAGTTTTCGAGGGGAAGCTGAAGCTTTCTTT.

The chain uses TRBV10-2 and TRBJ1-3; maybe TRBD1 (5 bases). Trimming removed 2 bases at V and 3 bases at J, with 14 bases between. CDR3 length: 16 amino acids. Germline V lookup: CDR1 WSHSY, CDR2 SAAADI. For the CDR3, the DNA is TGCGCCAGCAGTGAGCGGCAGGGATCATATGGAAACACCATATATTTT. As protein: CASSERQGSYGNTIYF.

This clonotype was seen only a few times. The V call is TRBV6-6, the J call TRBJ2-3; D unresolved. CDR1 and CDR2 (germline): MNHNY, SVGAGI (reference sequence). Between the trimmed V and J ends, which lost 8 bases and 4 bases, there was a span of 25 bases. This CDR3 region has 17 residues. The CDR3 region has the DNA TGTGCCAGCCAAAGAGAGATGGACCTACGCGGCCCAGATACGCAGTATTTT. This translates into CASQREMDLRGPDTQYF.

The chain links TRBV4-2 to TRBJ1-2, with TRBD1 identical over 8 bases. The CDR3 contains 19 residues. Germline values: CDR1 LGHNA, CDR2 YNFKEQ. V gave up 1 base and J gave up 2 bases; unmatched junction bases: 15. The CDR3 protein is CASSQGGSLVNRGNYGYTF. The DNA of the CDR3 is TGTGCCAGCAGCCAAGGAGGGTCGCTGGTGAACAGGGGGAACTATGGCTACACCTTC.

V usage is TRBV10-3 and J usage is TRBJ2-5; D call uncertain. This CDR3 has 11 residues. Trimming left V 6 bases short and J 2 bases short, with 4 bases between. Germline V gene data show CDR1 as ENHRY and CDR2 as SYGVKD. The DNA for the CDR3 is TGTGCCATCAGAGGTCAAGAGACCCAGTACTTC. This gives the protein CAIRGQETQYF.

This clonotype was counted ten times or more. The chain carries TRBV4-3 and TRBJ1-1, with a possible D match to TRBD1 (5 bases). The CDR3 has 14 residues. CDR1 and CDR2 from the germline V gene are LGHNA and YSLEER. Trimming pared 0 bases from V and 5 bases from J, leaving 10 bases between. The CDR3 sequence: CASSQDGGYTEAFF. The CDR3 coding sequence is TGCGCCAGCAGCCAAGATGGGGGGTATACTGAAGCTTTCTTT.

The chain recombines TRBV2 with TRBJ2-5; D unresolved. V lost 3 bases to trimming and J lost 5 bases, with 10 bases between them. The germline V gene has CDR1 SNHLY and CDR2 FYNNEI. CDR3 length: 13 residues. The CDR3 nucleotides are TGTGCCAGCAGTGAGACGGTTTCGGAGACCCAGTACTTC. Protein sequence: CASSETVSETQYF.

This clonotype was counted ten times or more. The chain uses TRBV5-1 and TRBJ2-7; D unclear. The CDR3 is 14 residues long. Trimming took off 2 bases at V and 3 bases at J, with 12 bases between the two ends. CDR1 and CDR2 (germline): SGHRS, YFSETQ. In DNA form, the CDR3 reads TGCGCCAGCAGCTTAAAGTCCTTCATCTACGAGCAGTACTTC. This sequence encodes CASSLKSFIYEQYF.

The rearrangement links TRBV27 to TRBJ2-5; D is tentatively TRBD1 or TRBD2 (5 bases each). Trimming removed 11 bases at V and 2 bases at J, with 12 bases between. Germline CDR1 and CDR2: MNHEY and SMNVEV (reference sequence). The CDR3 is 12 amino acids. The CDR3 region is CAAGTNQETQYF. CDR3 sequence (DNA): TGTGCCGCCGGGACGAATCAAGAGACCCAGTACTTC.

This clonotype was seen ten or more times. V usage is TRBV19 and J usage is TRBJ2-2; D not resolved. Trimming cost V 2 bases and J 6 bases, with 7 bases left between them. The CDR3 has 13 amino acids. The germline CDR1 and CDR2 sequences are LNHDA and SQIVND (reference sequence). This chain's CDR3 is CASSIYSSGELFF. DNA of the CDR3: TGTGCCAGTAGTATATATAGCTCCGGGGAGCTGTTTTTT.